The 23 T cell receptor beta chains below all came from one sample that was sequenced in a study of glioma-infiltrating T cells. Amplification of TCR alpha and beta CDR3 regions from RNA used iRepertoire nested multiplex PCR. TCRdb processed the multiplex PCR reads anew with MiXCR; each CDR3 protein has one entry. The data contain tens of thousands of distinct CDR3 sequences, about 23% of them singletons. The sample was glioma tissue, nonneoplastic brain tissue, or PBMCs (not recorded which). The receptors were gathered from a human donor with low-grade glioma or glioblastoma, undergoing nonglioma brain surgery, or in good health (not recorded which).

The chain links TRBV29-1 to TRBJ1-1; weak D call: TRBD1 (5 bases). V was clipped by 4 bases and J by 1 base, with 7 bases between them. This CDR3 has 12 amino acids. From germline, CDR1 is SQVTM and CDR2 ANQGSEA. CDR3 DNA: TGCAGCGTTGTTGGGGGGAACACTGAAGCTTTCTTT. Encoded protein: CSVVGGNTEAFF.

This clonotype was recorded a few times. This chain uses TRBV12-3 or TRBV12-4 with TRBJ1-1, with 7 bases identical to TRBD1. The CDR3 sequence is 15 residues long. The ends lost 1 base at V and 5 bases at J; junction bases unmatched: 7. CDR3: CASSLDTGALTEAFF. The CDR3 DNA reads TGTGCCAGCAGTTTAGATACAGGGGCGCTTACTGAAGCTTTCTTT.

This clonotype was observed at least ten times. The rearrangement links TRBV6-1 to TRBJ2-4; D possibly corresponds to TRBD1 (5 bases). Trimming took 0 bases from V and 16 from J, leaving 16 bases between them. CDR1 and CDR2 from the germline V gene are MNHNS and SASEGT. The CDR3 totals 13 residues. The CDR3 DNA is TGTGCCAGCAGTGAAGCGAGACAGCCGGGCGCATACTTC. Protein sequence: CASSEARQPGAYF.

There are many counts of this clonotype. The chain links TRBV20-1 to TRBJ2-1, with D tentatively TRBD2 (6 bases). CDR1 and CDR2 (germline): DFQATT, SNEGSKA (reference sequence). Trimming took 5 bases from V and 4 from J, leaving 12 bases between them. This CDR3 comprises 13 residues. CDR3 in DNA: TGCAGTGCTCAATCTAGCGCTTACAATGAGCAGTTCTTC. Protein product: CSAQSSAYNEQFF.

This clonotype was detected many times. The rearrangement joins TRBV12-3 or TRBV12-4 to TRBJ2-3; D may be TRBD2 (5 bases). The CDR3 is 16 residues long. V shed 2 bases and J shed 4 bases, with 16 bases lying between them. The CDR3 spells CASSLRLALGADTQYF. CDR3 sequence (DNA): TGTGCCAGCAGTTTACGGCTAGCCCTCGGGGCAGATACGCAGTATTTT.

This clonotype was seen repeatedly, ten times or more. V is TRBV18 and J is TRBJ2-1; no clear D gene. Looked up from germline, CDR1 is KGHSH and CDR2 is LQKENI. This CDR3 region has 13 residues. Between the trimmed V and J ends, which lost 3 bases and 2 bases, there was a span of 5 bases. CDR3 sequence: CASSPVAYNEQFF. The CDR3 bases are TGTGCCAGCTCACCCGTCGCCTACAATGAGCAGTTCTTC.

This clonotype has ten or more counts. The chain carries TRBV4-1 and TRBJ1-2; D possibly corresponds to TRBD1 (6 bases). Germline V CDR1 and CDR2: MGHRA, YSYEKL. The V and J ends lost 0 bases and 4 bases respectively, with 15 bases between them. CDR3 length: 16 amino acids. The CDR3 coding sequence is TGCGCCAGCAGCCAAGATCAGAGACAGGCCATCTATGGCTACACCTTC. Protein product: CASSQDQRQAIYGYTF.

At least ten counts were recorded for this clonotype. The gene calls are TRBV29-1 and TRBJ2-3; D gene uncertain. CDR1 and CDR2 (germline): SQVTM, ANQGSEA. Between the trimmed V and J ends, which lost 4 bases and 6 bases, there was a span of 5 bases. The CDR3 has 10 residues. CDR3 amino acids: CSVGPDTQYF. In DNA form, the CDR3 reads TGCAGCGTTGGACCGGATACGCAGTATTTT.

This clonotype was counted between two and nine times. V usage is TRBV18 and J usage is TRBJ2-1; 7 nucleotides agree with TRBD2. The CDR3 has 16 amino acids. V lost 3 bases to trimming and J lost 4 bases; unmatched junction nucleotides: 9. Germline V gene data show CDR1 as KGHSH and CDR2 as LQKENI. CDR3 in amino acids: CASSPKAGASYNEQFF. The CDR3 DNA follows: TGTGCCAGCTCACCGAAGGCGGGAGCGTCATACAATGAGCAGTTCTTC.

This clonotype occurred many times. The chain is built from TRBV7-8 and TRBJ1-5; perhaps TRBD1 as D (6 bases). The length of the CDR3 is 14 residues. Germline V CDR1 and CDR2: SGHVS, FQNEAQ. Between the trimmed V and J ends, which lost 4 bases and 5 bases, there was a span of 12 bases. The CDR3 here is CASSSDSWDQPQHF. DNA of the CDR3: TGTGCCAGCAGCTCGGACAGTTGGGATCAGCCCCAGCATTTT.

This clonotype has just one count. This may be a read error, as it is one base from a much larger clone. The J gene is TRBJ1-1, the V gene TRBV3-1, with no clear D. Between the trimmed V and J ends, which lost 4 bases and 7 bases, there was a span of 16 bases. The CDR3 extends over 14 amino acids. CDR1 LGHDT and CDR2 YNNKEL come from the germline V gene (reference sequence). The chain's CDR3 is CASSPPRRENEAFF. The CDR3 DNA reads as TGTGCCAGCAGCCCCCCCCGGCGGGAGAATGAAGCTTTCTTT.

This clonotype is classed as medium-sized (0.01 to 0.1%). CDR3 loop: CASSLGTGGRNQPQHF. Written as DNA, the CDR3 is TGTGCCAGCAGTTTAGGGACAGGGGGACGCAATCAGCCCCAGCATTTT. The chain recombines TRBV27 with TRBJ1-5, with 11 bases that match TRBD1. The germline CDR1 and CDR2 sequences are MNHEY and SMNVEV (reference sequence). The CDR3 sequence is 16 residues long. The junction had 2 bases not matched to a gene; V was cut back by 2 bases and J by 2 bases.

This clonotype was picked up many times. The chain carries TRBV2 and TRBJ2-3; D tentatively fits TRBD1 or TRBD2 (5 bases each). This CDR3 comprises 13 residues. Germline values: CDR1 SNHLY, CDR2 FYNNEI. V dropped 4 bases and J dropped 8 bases, with 13 bases sitting between them. The CDR3 DNA follows: TGTGCCAGCAGTGCCGGGACCCGGGGTACGCAGTATTTT. Translating it yields CASSAGTRGTQYF.

This clonotype appeared many times. V gene TRBV6-1 combines with J gene TRBJ1-5; D gene unclear. This CDR3 spans 15 amino acids. V was cut by 10 bases and J by 0 bases, with 16 bases left in between. Germline V gene data show CDR1 as MNHNS and CDR2 as SASEGT. CDR3 in DNA: TGTGCCATCCTCCCCCACCAGAATAGCAATCAGCCCCAGCATTTT. As protein: CAILPHQNSNQPQHF.

For this clonotype: Being one base from a much bigger clone, this may be a read error. The chain links TRBV6-5 to TRBJ2-7, with no clear D. There are 15 residues in the CDR3. Germline V gene lookup returns CDR1 MNHEY and CDR2 SVGAGI. CDR3 sequence (DNA): TGTGCCATCAGTGAAATCGGGCCCCCTAACTACGAGCAGTACTTC. The encoded protein is CAISEIGPPNYEQYF.

This clonotype was detected a few times. The V and J genes are TRBV14 and TRBJ1-1, with D tentatively TRBD1 (5 bases). CDR1 is SGHDN and CDR2 is FVKESK in the germline V gene. The CDR3 covers 14 residues. V was shortened by 5 bases and J by 0 bases, with 10 bases between the two germline ends. In nucleotides, the CDR3 is TGTGCCAGCAGCGCGGACACCCTGAACACTGAAGCTTTCTTT. It encodes CASSADTLNTEAFF. The entire variable domain, with the rest obtained from reference TRBV14 and TRBJ1-1, is as follows: EAGVTQFPSHSVIEKGQTVTLRCDPISGHDNLYWYRRVMGKEIKFLLHFVKESKQDESGMPNNRFLAERTGGTYSTLKVQPAELEDSGVYFCASSADTLNTEAFFGQGTRLTVV.

This clonotype was observed at least ten times. The chain employs TRBV6-5 and TRBJ2-5; TRBD2 agrees at 13 bases. Germline CDR1 and CDR2: MNHEY and SVGAGI. V lost 2 bases, J lost 0 bases, and 6 bases stayed unmatched. CDR3 length: 18 residues. In DNA, the CDR3 is TGTGCCAGCAGTTACGGACTAGCGGGAGTTCCCCACCAAGAGACCCAGTACTTC. This codes for CASSYGLAGVPHQETQYF.

This clonotype came up many times. The V gene is TRBV20-1, the J gene TRBJ1-5; 9 bases align to TRBD1. This CDR3 comprises 17 residues. Germline V gives CDR1 DFQATT, CDR2 SNEGSKA (reference sequence). The J segment lost 2 bases and the V segment lost 4 bases, leaving 12 bases of the junction unmatched. In DNA form, the CDR3 reads TGCAGTGCTACCATGGACAGGGGTTCTATCGGCAATCAGCCCCAGCATTTT. It codes for CSATMDRGSIGNQPQHF.

This clonotype has only a few counts. The chain links TRBV5-4 to TRBJ2-3, with a tentative D call TRBD2 (6 bases). Trimming took 5 bases from V and 0 from J, leaving 13 bases between them. The CDR3 consists of 15 residues. CDR1 and CDR2 (germline): SGHNT, YYREEE (reference sequence). The CDR3 DNA sequence: TGTGCCAGCAGACCTCCGGGACTCAGCACAGATACGCAGTATTTT. The encoded protein is CASRPPGLSTDTQYF.

The CDR3 bases are TGTGCCAGTAGTCAGACAGGGATCTATGGCTACACCTTC. Translated, it gives CASSQTGIYGYTF. The chain combines TRBV19 with TRBJ1-2; 7 bases line up with TRBD1. Germline V lookup: CDR1 LNHDA, CDR2 SQIVND (reference sequence). V lost 5 bases and J lost 4; bases outside the gene matches: 4. This CDR3 has 13 residues.

The chain joins TRBV10-3 to TRBJ2-1; TRBD2 agrees at 10 bases. J gave up 0 bases and V 6 bases, and 5 bases lay outside the gene matches. Per the germline V gene, CDR1 is ENHRY and CDR2 is SYGVKD. The CDR3 extends over 16 amino acids. CDR3 sequence reads: CAIRNSGGSSYNEQFF. The CDR3 DNA sequence: TGTGCCATCAGGAATAGCGGGGGGAGCTCCTACAATGAGCAGTTCTTC.

On this clonotype: A much larger clonotype is one base distant, so this may be a read error. The J gene is TRBJ2-1, the V gene TRBV3-1; 14 nucleotides line up with TRBD2. The CDR3 totals 17 residues. The germline V gene encodes CDR1 LGHDT and CDR2 YNNKEL (reference sequence). CDR3 sequence: CASSRGGLAGAYNEQLF. DNA for the CDR3: TGTGCCAGCAGCCGAGGGGGACTAGCGGGAGCCTACAATGAGCAGTTATTC.

This clonotype has a count of ten or more. The chain employs TRBV6-1 and TRBJ2-7; D is possibly TRBD2 (7 bases). Germline V lookup: CDR1 MNHNS, CDR2 SASEGT. V shed 7 bases and J shed 6 bases, with 16 bases lying between them. The CDR3 contains 13 residues. As DNA, the CDR3 is TGTGCCAGCAAGGAGGGGGGGATTCTCGAGCAGTACTTC. Amino acid sequence: CASKEGGILEQYF.